These T cell receptor beta chains were read from a single sample in a study of blood T cell repertoires in COVID-19. Some clones are missing from TCRdb's copy, which holds only in-frame ones; the method was immunoSEQ multiplex PCR. Seen here are 85,000 to 95,000 clones, 80% to 90% observed once, and the top ten hold over 15%. Sequencing was performed on peripheral blood. These receptors came from an elderly woman with acute or convalescent COVID-19. The CDR3 runs from the conserved cysteine through the conserved F or W. The D gene is left open where the match is weak. Size values are once, few and many counts, or a class for expanded clones, and some rows have none.

V gene	J gene	D gene	clone size	CDR3 DNA	CDR3 protein
TRBV3-1/TRBV3-2	TRBJ1-1	TRBD1	-	TGTGCCAGCAGCCCACGACAGGGGAACACTGAAGCTTTCTTT	CASSPRQGNTEAFF
TRBV7-8	TRBJ2-7	TRBD1	once	TGTGCCAGCAGCAGCCGGGACAGGGGGCTGTTGGAGCAGTACTTC	CASSSRDRGLLEQYF
TRBV19	TRBJ1-5	TRBD1	-	TGTGCCAGTAGTATACGAGGACAGGGCTATCAGCCCCAGCATTTT	CASSIRGQGYQPQHF
TRBV5-5	TRBJ2-7	TRBD1	-	TGTGCCAGCAGCCCCCAGGTGGGGACAGGGAGGTACGAGCAGTACTTC	CASSPQVGTGRYEQYF
TRBV9	TRBJ1-3	TRBD1	few	TGTGCCAGCAGCTACAGGGGGAACTCTGGAAACACCATATATTTT	CASSYRGNSGNTIYF
TRBV9	TRBJ1-3	-	-	TGTGCCAGCAGCGTAGATTGGAGTGCTTCGGGAAACACCATATATTTT	CASSVDWSASGNTIYF
TRBV6-1	TRBJ2-2	TRBD1	-	TGTGCCAGCAGTGAGACAGGGGATGAGACCGGGGAGCTGTTTTTT	CASSETGDETGELFF
TRBV4-1	TRBJ2-2	-	once	TGCGCCAGCAGCCAAGCAGGGGTAGGCACCGGGGAGCTGTTTTTT	CASSQAGVGTGELFF
TRBV24-1	TRBJ1-2	TRBD1	-	TGTGCCACCAGTGATGACAGGGATGGCTACACCTTC	CATSDDRDGYTF
TRBV5-1	TRBJ2-3	TRBD2	-	TGCGCCAGCAGCTTGACTAGCGGGGGCCTAAGCACAGATACGCAGTATTTT	CASSLTSGGLSTDTQYF